The sequence of this TCR beta chain was determined in a study of blood T cell repertoires in COVID-19. Study in general: Sources were T cells, B-cell-depleted T cells, or PBMCs; the material itself was cDNA or gDNA.

This CDR3 is 15 amino acids long. The ends lost 9 bases at V and 2 bases at J; junction bases unmatched: 7. The germline CDR1 and CDR2 sequences are MNHEY and SVGAGI. Clones were sequenced by immunoSEQ multiplex PCR, and TCRdb holds only the in-frame ones, with some missing. Counted here are some 180,000 clones, approximately 80% occurring once; the ten biggest clones make up 7.5% to 10%. The sequence derives from a woman older than 75 with COVID-19, enrolled during active disease. The specimen was peripheral blood. The chain employs TRBV6-5 and TRBJ1-1; TRBD1 aligns across 12 bases. CDR3 bases: TGTGCCAGGCCCGGGACAGGGGGCTACAACACTGAAGCTTTCTTT. Translating it yields CARPGTGGYNTEAFF.